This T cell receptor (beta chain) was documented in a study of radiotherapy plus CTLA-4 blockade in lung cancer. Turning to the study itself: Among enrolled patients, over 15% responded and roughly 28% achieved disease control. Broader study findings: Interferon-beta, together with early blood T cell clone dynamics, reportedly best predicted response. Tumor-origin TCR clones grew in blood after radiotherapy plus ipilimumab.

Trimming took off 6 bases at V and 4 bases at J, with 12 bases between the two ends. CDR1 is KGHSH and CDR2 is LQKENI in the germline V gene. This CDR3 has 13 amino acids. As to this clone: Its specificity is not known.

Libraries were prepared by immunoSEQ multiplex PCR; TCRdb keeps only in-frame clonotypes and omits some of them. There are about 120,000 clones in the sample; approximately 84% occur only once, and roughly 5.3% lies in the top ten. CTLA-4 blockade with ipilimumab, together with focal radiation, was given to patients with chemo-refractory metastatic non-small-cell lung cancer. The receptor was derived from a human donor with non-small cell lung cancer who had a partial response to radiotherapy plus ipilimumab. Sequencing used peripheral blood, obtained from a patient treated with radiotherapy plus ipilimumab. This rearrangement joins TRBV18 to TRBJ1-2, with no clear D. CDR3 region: CASSRGDVYGYTF. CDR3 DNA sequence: TGTGCCAGCTCCCGAGGAGACGTCTATGGCTACACCTTC.